This T cell receptor beta chain came from a study of blood T cell repertoires in COVID-19. In the study overall: The United States, Italy and Spain were the sources of the acute and convalescent COVID-19 samples.

Trimming left V 4 bases short and J 4 bases short, with 10 bases between. Germline values: CDR1 SNHLY, CDR2 FYNNEI. CDR3 size: 14 residues. This clone was seen once. In the original processing: It was from reference gene primer amplification that nucleated cell counts were estimated. Assay: immunoSEQ multiplex PCR; the TCRdb copy retains only in-frame clones and omits some. V, J and clone size derive from that table, while D and trimming were established from the DNA sequence. The sample records around 65,000 clones, under 80% being singletons. The V call is TRBV2, the J call TRBJ2-2; D not resolved. The clonotype comes from a man aged 55 to 70 with acute or convalescent COVID-19. Sequencing was performed on peripheral blood. The CDR3 here is CASSARWSTGELFF. CDR3 nucleotide sequence: TGTGCCAGCAGTGCGAGGTGGAGCACCGGGGAGCTGTTTTTT.